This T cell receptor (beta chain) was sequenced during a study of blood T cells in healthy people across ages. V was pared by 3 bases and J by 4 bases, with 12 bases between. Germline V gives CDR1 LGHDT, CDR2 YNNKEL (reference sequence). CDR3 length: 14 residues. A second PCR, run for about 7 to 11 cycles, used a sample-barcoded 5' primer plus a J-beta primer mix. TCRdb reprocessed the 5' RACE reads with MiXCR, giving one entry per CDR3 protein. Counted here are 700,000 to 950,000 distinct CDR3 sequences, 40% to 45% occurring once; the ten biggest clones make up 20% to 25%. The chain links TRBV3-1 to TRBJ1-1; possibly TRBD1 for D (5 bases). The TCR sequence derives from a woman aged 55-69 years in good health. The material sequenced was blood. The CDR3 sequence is CASSQYQGPTEAFF. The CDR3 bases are TGTGCCAGCAGCCAGTATCAGGGCCCCACTGAAGCTTTCTTT.